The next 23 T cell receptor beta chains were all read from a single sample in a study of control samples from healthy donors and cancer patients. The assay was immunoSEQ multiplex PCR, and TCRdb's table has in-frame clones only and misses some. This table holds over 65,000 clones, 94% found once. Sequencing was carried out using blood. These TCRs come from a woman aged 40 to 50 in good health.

The CDR3 loop is CASSPPGTGGWPQHF. CDR3 sequence (DNA): TGTGCCAGCTCACCACCAGGAACCGGGGGCTGGCCCCAGCATTTT. The chain recombines TRBV18 with TRBJ1-5; D perhaps matches TRBD1 (6 bases). With 0 bases removed from V and 9 bases from J, the gap between germline ends came to 15 bases. This CDR3 has 15 residues. The germline gives CDR1 KGHSH, CDR2 LQKENI.

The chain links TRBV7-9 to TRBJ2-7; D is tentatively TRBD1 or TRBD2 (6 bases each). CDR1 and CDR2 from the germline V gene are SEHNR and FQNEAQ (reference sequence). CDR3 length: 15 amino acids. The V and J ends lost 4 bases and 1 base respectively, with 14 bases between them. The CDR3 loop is CASSSRGPISYEQYF. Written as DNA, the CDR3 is TGTGCCAGCAGCTCCCGGGGGCCGATTTCCTACGAGCAGTACTTC.

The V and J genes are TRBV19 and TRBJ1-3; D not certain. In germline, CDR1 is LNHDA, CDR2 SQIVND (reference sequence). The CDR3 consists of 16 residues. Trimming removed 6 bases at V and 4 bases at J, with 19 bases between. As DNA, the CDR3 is TGTGCCAGTAGGACGTCACCGTACAACCTGGGAAACACCATATATTTT. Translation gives CASRTSPYNLGNTIYF. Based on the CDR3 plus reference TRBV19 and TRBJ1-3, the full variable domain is DGGITQSPKYLFRKEGQNVTLSCEQNLNHDAMYWYRQDPGQGLRLIYYSQIVNDFQKGDIAEGYSVSREKKESFPLTVTSAQKNPTAFYLCASRTSPYNLGNTIYFGEGSWLTVV.

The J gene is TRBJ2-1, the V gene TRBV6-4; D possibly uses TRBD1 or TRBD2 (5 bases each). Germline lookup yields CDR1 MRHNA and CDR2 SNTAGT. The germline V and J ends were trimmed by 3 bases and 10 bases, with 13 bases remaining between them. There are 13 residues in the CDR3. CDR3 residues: CASSEGDTKEQFF. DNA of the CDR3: TGTGCCAGCAGTGAGGGGGATACGAAAGAGCAGTTCTTC.

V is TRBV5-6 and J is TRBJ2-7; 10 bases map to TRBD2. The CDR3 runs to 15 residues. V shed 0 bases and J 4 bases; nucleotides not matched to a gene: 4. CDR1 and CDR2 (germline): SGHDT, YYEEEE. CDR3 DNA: TGTGCCAGCAGCTTGGGTGGGACTAGCGTGTACGAGCAGTACTTC. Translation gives CASSLGGTSVYEQYF.

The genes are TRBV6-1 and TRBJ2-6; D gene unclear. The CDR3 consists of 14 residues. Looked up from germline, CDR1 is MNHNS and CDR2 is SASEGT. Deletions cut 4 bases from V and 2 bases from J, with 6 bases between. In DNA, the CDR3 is TGTGCCAGCAGTGGGATTACTGGGGCCAACGTCCTGACTTTC. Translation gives CASSGITGANVLTF.

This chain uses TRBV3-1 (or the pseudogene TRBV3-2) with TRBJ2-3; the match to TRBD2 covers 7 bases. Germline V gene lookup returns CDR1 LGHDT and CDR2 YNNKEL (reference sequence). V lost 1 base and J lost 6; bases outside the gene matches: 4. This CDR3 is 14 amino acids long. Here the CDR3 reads CASSQGLAADTQYF. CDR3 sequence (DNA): TGTGCCAGCAGCCAAGGGCTAGCGGCCGATACGCAGTATTTT.

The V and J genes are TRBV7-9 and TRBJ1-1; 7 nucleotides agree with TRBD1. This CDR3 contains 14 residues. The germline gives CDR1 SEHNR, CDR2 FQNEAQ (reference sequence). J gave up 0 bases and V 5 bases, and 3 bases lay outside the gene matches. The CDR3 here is CASSLGQLNTEAFF. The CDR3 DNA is TGTGCCAGCAGCCTGGGACAGTTGAACACTGAAGCTTTCTTT. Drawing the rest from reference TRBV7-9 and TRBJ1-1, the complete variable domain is DTGVSQNPRHKITKRGQNVTFRCDPISEHNRLYWYRQTLGQGPEFLTYFQNEAQLEKSRLLSDRFSAERPKGSFSTLEIQRTEQGDSAMYLCASSLGQLNTEAFFGQGTRLTVV.

As DNA, the CDR3 is TGCGCCAGCAGTGAGTCGACAGGCACAGATACGCAGTATTTT. Its translation: CASSESTGTDTQYF. This rearrangement joins TRBV10-1 to TRBJ2-3; D perhaps matches TRBD1 (5 bases). In germline, CDR1 is WNHNN, CDR2 SYGVQD (reference sequence). This CDR3 is built from 14 residues. Trimming stripped 0 bases from V and 1 base from J, with 5 bases between.

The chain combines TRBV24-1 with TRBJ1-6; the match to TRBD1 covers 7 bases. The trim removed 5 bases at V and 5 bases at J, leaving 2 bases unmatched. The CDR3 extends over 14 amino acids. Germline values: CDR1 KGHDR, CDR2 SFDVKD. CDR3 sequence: CATSAGQNNSPLHF. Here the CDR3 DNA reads TGTGCCACCAGTGCGGGACAGAATAATTCACCCCTCCACTTT.

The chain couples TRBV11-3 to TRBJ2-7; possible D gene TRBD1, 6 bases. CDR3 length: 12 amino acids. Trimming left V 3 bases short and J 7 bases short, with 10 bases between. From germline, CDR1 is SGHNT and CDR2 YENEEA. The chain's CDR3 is CASSFGTSEQYF. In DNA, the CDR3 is TGTGCCAGCAGCTTTGGGACATCGGAGCAGTACTTC.

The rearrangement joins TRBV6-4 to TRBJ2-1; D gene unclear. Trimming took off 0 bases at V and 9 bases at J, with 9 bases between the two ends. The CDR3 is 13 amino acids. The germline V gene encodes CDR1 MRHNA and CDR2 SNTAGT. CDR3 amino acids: CASSDSNMGEQFF. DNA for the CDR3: TGTGCCAGCAGTGACTCGAATATGGGTGAGCAGTTCTTC.

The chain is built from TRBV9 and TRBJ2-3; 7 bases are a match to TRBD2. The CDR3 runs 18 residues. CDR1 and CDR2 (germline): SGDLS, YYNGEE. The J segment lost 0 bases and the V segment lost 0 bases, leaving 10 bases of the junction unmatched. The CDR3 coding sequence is TGTGCCAGCAGCGTAGACCTCATAGCGGGCCTAAGCACAGATACGCAGTATTTT. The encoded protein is CASSVDLIAGLSTDTQYF.

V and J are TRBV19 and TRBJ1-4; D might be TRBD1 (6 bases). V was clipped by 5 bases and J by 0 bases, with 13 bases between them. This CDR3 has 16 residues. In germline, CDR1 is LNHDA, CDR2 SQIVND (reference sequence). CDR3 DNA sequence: TGTGCCAGTAGTCCAGGGACACTTCCAACTAATGAAAAACTGTTTTTT. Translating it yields CASSPGTLPTNEKLFF.

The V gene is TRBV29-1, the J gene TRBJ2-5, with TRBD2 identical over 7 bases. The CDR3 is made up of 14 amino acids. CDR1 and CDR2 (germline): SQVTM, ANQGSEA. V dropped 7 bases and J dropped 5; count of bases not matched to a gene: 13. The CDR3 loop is CSAYWVAAGETQYF. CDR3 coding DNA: TGCAGCGCCTATTGGGTGGCAGCGGGGGAGACCCAGTACTTC.

CDR3 nucleotide sequence: TGTGCCAGCAGCGTAGATTCCAGGACCAATCAGCCCCAGCATTTT. This encodes CASSVDSRTNQPQHF. The chain uses TRBV9 and TRBJ1-5; D unclear. The CDR3 runs 15 residues. Deletions cut 0 bases from V and 3 bases from J, with 10 bases between. CDR1 is SGDLS, CDR2 YYNGEE, per germline.

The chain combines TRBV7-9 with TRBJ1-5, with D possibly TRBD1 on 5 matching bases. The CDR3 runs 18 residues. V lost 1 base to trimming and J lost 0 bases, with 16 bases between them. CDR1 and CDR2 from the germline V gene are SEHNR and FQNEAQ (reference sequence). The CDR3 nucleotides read TGTGCCAGCAGCTTAGGGGTCCCGGGGGATTATAGCAATCAGCCCCAGCATTTT. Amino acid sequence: CASSLGVPGDYSNQPQHF.

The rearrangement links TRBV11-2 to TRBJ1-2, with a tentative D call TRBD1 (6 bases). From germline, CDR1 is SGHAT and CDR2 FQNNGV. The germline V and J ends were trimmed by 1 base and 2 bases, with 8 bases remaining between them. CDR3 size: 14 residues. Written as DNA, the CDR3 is TGTGCCAGCAGCTTAGTGCAGGGGAACTATGGCTACACCTTC. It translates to CASSLVQGNYGYTF.

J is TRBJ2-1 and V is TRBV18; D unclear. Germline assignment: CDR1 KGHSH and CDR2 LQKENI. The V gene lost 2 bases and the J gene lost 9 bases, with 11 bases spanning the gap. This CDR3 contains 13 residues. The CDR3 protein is CASSPIWVLEQFF. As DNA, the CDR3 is TGTGCCAGCTCACCAATCTGGGTTCTTGAGCAGTTCTTC.

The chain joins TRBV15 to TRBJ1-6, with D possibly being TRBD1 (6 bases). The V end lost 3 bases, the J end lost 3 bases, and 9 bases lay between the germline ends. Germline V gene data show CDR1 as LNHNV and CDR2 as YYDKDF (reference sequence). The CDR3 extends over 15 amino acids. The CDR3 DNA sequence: TGTGCCACCAGCAGGACAGGTCACTATAATTCACCCCTCCACTTT. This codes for CATSRTGHYNSPLHF.

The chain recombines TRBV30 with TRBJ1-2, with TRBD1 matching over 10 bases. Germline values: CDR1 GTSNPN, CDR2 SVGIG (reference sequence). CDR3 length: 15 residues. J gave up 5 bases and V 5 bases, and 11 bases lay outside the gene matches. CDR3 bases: TGTGCCTGGGAATCGGGACAGGGGATAACTTATGGCTACACCTTC. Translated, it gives CAWESGQGITYGYTF. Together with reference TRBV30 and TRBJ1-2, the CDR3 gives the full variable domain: SQTIHQWPATLVQPVGSPLSLECTVEGTSNPNLYWYRQAAGRGLQLLFYSVGIGQISSEVPQNLSASRPQDRQFILSSKKLLLSDSGFYLCAWESGQGITYGYTFGSGTRLTVV.

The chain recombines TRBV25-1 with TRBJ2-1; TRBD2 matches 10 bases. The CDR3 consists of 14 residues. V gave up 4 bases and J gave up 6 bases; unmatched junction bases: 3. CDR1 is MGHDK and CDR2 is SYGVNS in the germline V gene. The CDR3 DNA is TGTGCCAGCAGTGTAGCGGGAGGTATCAATGAGCAGTTCTTC. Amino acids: CASSVAGGINEQFF.

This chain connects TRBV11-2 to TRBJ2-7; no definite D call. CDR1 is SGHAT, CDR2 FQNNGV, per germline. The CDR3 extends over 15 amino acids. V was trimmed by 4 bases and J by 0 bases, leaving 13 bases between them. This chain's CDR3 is CASSYTGNPSYEQYF. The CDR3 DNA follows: TGTGCCAGCAGCTACACTGGAAACCCCTCCTACGAGCAGTACTTC. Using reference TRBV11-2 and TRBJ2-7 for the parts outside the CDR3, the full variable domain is EAGVAQSPRYKIIEKRQSVAFWCNPISGHATLYWYQQILGQGPKLLIQFQNNGVVDDSQLPKDRFSAERLKGVDSTLKIQPAKLEDSAVYLCASSYTGNPSYEQYFGPGTRLTVT.